The source of this T cell receptor beta chain is a study of shared clonotypes between healthy human individuals. As concerns this clone: Its specificity is not known.

Positively selected for CCR7, the CD45RO-negative cells used as naive CD8 cells excluded terminally differentiated effector memory CD45RA+ cells. The CDR3 contains 15 residues. Germline V CDR1 and CDR2: MNHEY, SMNVEV (reference sequence). The repertoire was sequenced with immunoSEQ multiplex PCR; TCRdb's copy has only in-frame clones and lacks some. The sample shows hundreds of thousands of clones, roughly 95% of them seen only once. Findings of the study overall: It was expected that sequencing depth would affect clonotype sharing among donors.

Sequencing was done on a sample of naive CD8+ T cells sorted from blood. The TCR comes from a woman between 25 and 40 years old in good health. The V call is TRBV27, the J call TRBJ2-5; 7 bases are a match to TRBD1. The assigned J gene may be wrong: the sequence end matches TRBJ2-7 better. The CDR3 nucleotides read TGTGCCAGCAGTCCCTCCATGGGACAGCTCTACGAGCAGTACTTC. Translated: CASSPSMGQLYEQYF.